One sample yielded the 21 T cell receptor beta chains listed below, sequenced in a study of blood T cell repertoires in COVID-19. Some clones are missing from TCRdb's copy, which holds only in-frame ones; the method was immunoSEQ multiplex PCR. The sample lists about 280,000 clones; around 87% were seen once. The sequencing sample was made of PBMCs or T cells enriched from blood (not recorded which). Receptors originate from a young woman with acute COVID-19.

This clone has only one observation. The chain is built from TRBV7-9 and TRBJ2-1; no definite D call. Per germline, CDR1 SEHNR and CDR2 FQNEAQ (reference sequence). V lost 1 base, J lost 4 bases, and 5 bases lay in between. CDR3 length: 13 amino acids. In nucleotides, the CDR3 is TGTGCCAGCAGCTTAGGGGCTTACAATGAGCAGTTCTTC. Protein: CASSLGAYNEQFF.

In nucleotides, the CDR3 is TGTGCCAGCAGCCCACAGGTGGAACATGGCTACACCTTC. Residues: CASSPQVEHGYTF. The chain joins TRBV5-5 to TRBJ1-2, with D maybe TRBD1 (5 bases). The V gene's germline CDR1 is SGHKS and CDR2 YYEKEE (reference sequence). The CDR3 runs to 13 residues. The V end was cut by 4 bases, the J end by 6 bases, with 13 bases between.

The chain couples TRBV3-1 (or the pseudogene TRBV3-2) to TRBJ2-1; D gene ambiguous. Trimming took off 5 bases at V and 5 bases at J, with 4 bases between the two ends. CDR3 length equals 11 residues. Germline V CDR1 and CDR2: LGHDT, YNNKEL (reference sequence). CDR3 sequence reads: CASSGDNEQFF. The CDR3 DNA is TGTGCCAGCAGCGGAGACAATGAGCAGTTCTTC.

The V call is TRBV18, the J call TRBJ2-7, with D possibly matching TRBD2 (6 bases). Per the germline V gene, CDR1 is KGHSH and CDR2 is LQKENI. The CDR3 sequence is 13 residues long. The ends were cut back, 5 bases at V and 4 bases at J, with 12 bases in the middle. The CDR3 protein is CASSDSGLYEQYF. The CDR3, as DNA: TGTGCCAGCTCAGATAGCGGCCTGTACGAGCAGTACTTC.

The rearrangement uses TRBV11-2 and TRBJ2-7, with TRBD2 matching over 8 bases. Germline V gene lookup returns CDR1 SGHAT and CDR2 FQNNGV. The CDR3 extends over 15 amino acids. Trimming took 7 bases from V and 6 from J; bases not matched to a gene: 14. CDR3 nucleotides: TGTGCCAGCACCTACGGAAGGCGGGAGGCCCTCGAGCAGTACTTC. Translated, it gives CASTYGRREALEQYF.

This clone was recorded only once. The chain has TRBV5-1 and TRBJ1-5, with 9 bases lining up with TRBD1. CDR3 length: 14 amino acids. The trim removed 4 bases at V and 4 bases at J, leaving 3 bases unmatched. CDR1 is SGHRS, CDR2 YFSETQ, per germline. The CDR3: CASSPGQGNQPQHF. CDR3 coding DNA: TGCGCCAGCAGCCCCGGACAGGGGAATCAGCCCCAGCATTTT.

The chain links TRBV24-1 to TRBJ1-2; D is possibly TRBD1 (6 bases). CDR3 length: 13 amino acids. Trimming removed 3 bases at V and 4 bases at J, with 8 bases between. Looked up from germline, CDR1 is KGHDR and CDR2 is SFDVKD. CDR3 nucleotides: TGTGCCACCAGTGATACGACAGGCTATGGCTACACCTTC. Translation gives CATSDTTGYGYTF.

CDR3 sequence reads: CASSIRREGNQPQHF. CDR3 nucleotides: TGTGCCAGTAGTATCCGCAGGGAGGGCAATCAGCCCCAGCATTTT. V and J are TRBV19 and TRBJ1-5, with D possibly TRBD1 on 5 matching bases. The V gene lost 3 bases and the J gene lost 2 bases, with 11 bases spanning the gap. Germline assignment: CDR1 LNHDA and CDR2 SQIVND (reference sequence). This CDR3 is built from 15 residues.

This clone has only a few counts. The V and J genes are TRBV7-2 and TRBJ2-3; D possibly corresponds to TRBD1 (6 bases). The ends were cut back, 3 bases at V and 0 bases at J, with 10 bases in the middle. Germline-derived CDR1 and CDR2 are SGHTA and FQGNSA. The CDR3 has 15 amino acids. The chain's CDR3 is CASSLSGQSTDTQYF. Written as DNA, the CDR3 is TGTGCCAGCAGCTTGAGTGGACAGAGCACAGATACGCAGTATTTT.

The gene calls are TRBV5-1 and TRBJ2-1; 10 bases align to TRBD2. This CDR3 spans 14 amino acids. V shed 4 bases and J 5 bases; nucleotides not matched to a gene: 3. Germline V gene sequence: CDR1 SGHRS, CDR2 YFSETQ. CDR3 region: CASSVLAGDNEQFF. DNA of the CDR3: TGCGCCAGCAGCGTTCTAGCGGGGGACAATGAGCAGTTCTTC.

This rearrangement joins TRBV7-9 to TRBJ1-4; 7 positions match TRBD1. Per germline, CDR1 SEHNR and CDR2 FQNEAQ (reference sequence). The CDR3 loop spans 15 amino acids. Losses at the gene ends were 5 bases for V and 5 bases for J; bases not matched to a gene: 8. The chain's CDR3 is CASSTHRGLNEKLFF. DNA of the CDR3: TGTGCCAGCAGCACCCACAGGGGCCTGAATGAAAAACTGTTTTTT.

This chain links TRBV28 with TRBJ2-1, with TRBD2 matching over 7 bases. The CDR3 has 14 residues. CDR1 is MDHEN, CDR2 SYDVKM, per germline. V trimming: 5 bases; J trimming: 5 bases; junction bases outside the gene matches: 6. The CDR3 region has the DNA TGTGCCAGCAGTCAGGGACTACCTCACAATGAGCAGTTCTTC. Encoded protein: CASSQGLPHNEQFF.

The chain joins TRBV7-9 to TRBJ2-7, with 8 bases that match TRBD2. The germline V gene encodes CDR1 SEHNR and CDR2 FQNEAQ (reference sequence). CDR3 length: 16 residues. Germline trimming cut 4 bases from V and 4 bases from J; bases unmatched to any gene: 12. The DNA of the CDR3 is TGTGCCAGCAGCTCCCAACTAGCGGACCTTACTTACGAGCAGTACTTC. Protein sequence: CASSSQLADLTYEQYF.

This chain links TRBV25-1 with TRBJ2-7; possible D gene TRBD1, 6 bases. Germline V lookup: CDR1 MGHDK, CDR2 SYGVNS. There are 14 residues in the CDR3. Trimming stripped 3 bases from V and 3 bases from J, with 12 bases between. CDR3 sequence reads: CASSEAVRGYEQYF. CDR3 nucleotides: TGTGCCAGCAGTGAGGCTGTCAGGGGCTACGAGCAGTACTTC.

The rearrangement joins TRBV2 to TRBJ2-3; 10 bases are shared with TRBD2. The CDR3 sequence is 15 residues long. With V trimmed by 5 bases and J by 4 bases, 6 bases remained unmatched. Germline values: CDR1 SNHLY, CDR2 FYNNEI. This CDR3 reads CASSLAGVGADTQYF. The DNA of the CDR3 is TGTGCCAGCAGTCTAGCGGGAGTCGGTGCAGATACGCAGTATTTT.

The chain combines TRBV6-5 with TRBJ1-4; no firm D call. The CDR3 length is 15 residues. Germline V CDR1 and CDR2: MNHEY, SVGAGI. The ends were cut back, 5 bases at V and 0 bases at J, with 10 bases in the middle. Here the CDR3 DNA reads TGTGCCAGCAGTATATACAGCCCAACTAATGAAAAACTGTTTTTT. Translation: CASSIYSPTNEKLFF.

The chain couples TRBV5-8 to TRBJ1-4; TRBD1 agrees at 7 bases. V lost 4 bases, J lost 4 bases, and 7 bases stayed unmatched. The CDR3 spans 15 residues. Looked up from germline, CDR1 is SGHTS and CDR2 is YDEGEE. The CDR3 region is CASSLGRGLNEKLFF. CDR3 nucleotides: TGTGCCAGCAGCCTGGGTAGGGGGCTTAATGAAAAACTGTTTTTT.

The rearrangement links TRBV4-1 to TRBJ1-5; TRBD1 agrees at 8 bases. J lost 2 bases, V lost 2 bases, and 5 bases had no gene match. The germline gives CDR1 MGHRA, CDR2 YSYEKL. The CDR3 extends over 16 amino acids. The CDR3 DNA reads as TGCGCCAGCAGCCAACCCGGACAGGGCGGCAATCAGCCCCAGCATTTT. Translated: CASSQPGQGGNQPQHF.

Concerning this clone: Sequence at one end of the junction differs from germline and may be a read error. The J gene is TRBJ1-5, the V gene TRBV29-1, with TRBD1 matching 8 bases. CDR1 is SQVTM and CDR2 is ANQGSEA in the germline V gene. The CDR3 sequence is 10 residues long. The CDR3 nucleotides are TGCAGCGTTGAAGGGGGACAGGTTGATTTT. Its protein product is CSVEGGQVDF.

This chain connects TRBV6-1 to TRBJ2-2; 8 bases agree with TRBD2. There are 16 residues in the CDR3. Germline lookup yields CDR1 MNHNS and CDR2 SASEGT. V was clipped by 1 base and J by 3 bases; unmatched bases: 4. The CDR3 spells CASSEVGGRYTGELFF. CDR3 bases: TGTGCCAGCAGTGAAGTTGGCGGGAGGTACACCGGGGAGCTGTTTTTT.

The chain carries TRBV7-3 and TRBJ2-3, with 11 bases identical to TRBD2. The CDR3 sequence is 15 residues long. Unmatched junction bases numbered 1, after V lost 1 base and J lost 4 bases. Germline assignment: CDR1 SGHTA and CDR2 FQGTGA. The CDR3 coding sequence is TGTGCCAGCAGCTTAAAGGGACTAGCGGCAGATACGCAGTATTTT. Residues: CASSLKGLAADTQYF.